The source of this TCR beta chain is a study of T cell repertoires in aging, cancer and after chemotherapy. Amplification of TCR beta used genomic DNA extracted from peripheral blood. A mixed TRB-A/B primer pool amplified rearranged TRB by multiplex touch-down PCR. Via MiXCR, TCRdb re-called the multiplex PCR reads, giving one row per CDR3 protein. The table includes roughly 1,900 distinct CDR3 sequences, about 19% detected once. By share, this clonotype counts as medium-sized (0.01 to 0.1%). The CDR3 is 15 residues long. After removal of 3 bases from V and 5 bases from J, the junction contained 6 bases not matched to a gene. Germline lookup yields CDR1 DFQATT and CDR2 SNEGSKA (reference sequence).

The V and J genes are TRBV20-1 and TRBJ2-1, with TRBD2 matching over 11 bases. The source material was blood. This sequence originates from a human donor with a solid tumor. The CDR3 DNA reads TGCAGTGCTAGGTGGGCTAGCGGGAGGCACAATGAGCAGTTCTTC. This gives the protein CSARWASGRHNEQFF.